This T cell receptor (beta chain) was profiled in a study of OX40 agonist ivuxolimab in advanced cancers. Background on the study: At just under 85% male, the cohort had a mean age of approximately 64 years, ranging from roughly 20 to 90. Three patients had partial responses: one hepatocellular carcinoma, two cutaneous melanoma.

Produced via immunoSEQ multiplex PCR; TCRdb's table is partial and in-frame only. The sample yields tens of thousands of clones, approximately 86% seen once. Whole-study results and caveats: Among the lowest peripheral clonal expansion occurred in 0.1-3.0 mg/kg partial responders. With doses of 0.1 to 3.0 mg/kg, CD4+ and CD8+ blood T cells had undergone clonal expansion by week 6.

Remarks on this clone: What it binds is unknown.

This specimen consisted of CD4+ or CD8+ T cells sorted from blood, obtained in a trial of the OX40 agonist ivuxolimab. The clonotype originates from an adult with an advanced solid tumor such as melanoma, head and neck, liver or kidney cancer.

The CDR3 protein is CASSPGQGVSNYGYTF. Written as DNA, the CDR3 is TGTGCCAGCAGCCCCGGACAGGGGGTATCTAACTATGGCTACACCTTC. The rearrangement joins TRBV7-8 to TRBJ1-2; 10 bases are shared with TRBD1. This CDR3 contains 16 residues. The V and J ends lost 5 bases and 0 bases, in that order; junction bases with no gene match: 6. CDR1 is SGHVS and CDR2 is FQNEAQ in the germline V gene.